This T cell receptor beta chain comes out of a study of T cells in Graves' hyperthyroidism and ophthalmopathy. Whole-study results and caveats: Separation of ophthalmopathy from stable hyperthyroidism was achieved by a 13 V-J model.

Details on this clonotype: What it binds is unknown.

TCR beta CDR3 region amplification was performed from RNA transcripts. TCR CDR3 underwent first-round RT-PCR with the HTBI primer set. Using its own MiXCR run on the multiplex PCR reads, TCRdb lists one record per CDR3 protein. The sample yields some 510,000 distinct CDR3 sequences, roughly 50% seen once. The source is a woman aged 18 to 35 with Graves' hyperthyroidism. The sequencing input was peripheral blood or thyroid tissue (not recorded which).

The CDR3 DNA reads TGTGCCAGCAGCTCCGGGACATACTCCTACGAGCAGTACTTC. This codes for CASSSGTYSYEQYF. V gene TRBV7-9 combines with J gene TRBJ2-5, with a possible D match to TRBD1 (6 bases). The end of the DNA fits TRBJ2-7 better, so the J call may be wrong. CDR3 size: 14 residues. The germline gives CDR1 SEHNR, CDR2 FQNEAQ (reference sequence).